This T cell receptor beta chain came from a study of blood T cell repertoires in COVID-19. About the research overall: Acute-phase and convalescent COVID-19 samples originated in the United States, Italy and Spain. The cDNA or gDNA used as material had been derived from T cells, B-cell-depleted T cells, or PBMCs.

In the study's own analysis: Nucleated cell number was recorded as an estimate derived from reference gene primer amplification. This table comes from immunoSEQ multiplex PCR, and its TCRdb copy is limited to in-frame clones, with some not included. From that table come the V and J calls and clone size; the DNA was used to work out D and trimming. The sample comprises 80,000 to 95,000 clones, about 79% of which are singletons, and approximately 4.4% rests with the top ten. The CDR3 is 12 amino acids. V shed 5 bases and J 3 bases; nucleotides not matched to a gene: 1. The germline gives CDR1 SGHRS, CDR2 YFSETQ. A single count supports this clone.

The J gene is TRBJ2-5, the V gene TRBV5-1; TRBD2 matches 7 bases. The sequence was collected from a woman aged 45-59 years with acute or convalescent COVID-19. Input material: peripheral blood. The CDR3 DNA reads as TGCGCCAGCAGTGGGGGGGAAGAGACCCAGTACTTC. It specifies CASSGGEETQYF.